The TCR beta chain under discussion was sequenced for a study of blood T cell repertoires in COVID-19. Overall study: COVID-19 samples collected from the United States, Italy and Spain covered acute and convalescent phases. Sample material is recorded as cDNA or gDNA derived from T cells, B-cell-depleted T cells, or PBMCs.

Under the authors' procedure: Cell counts per sample came from amplifying reference gene primers. Here immunoSEQ multiplex PCR was the method, and the copy in TCRdb shows in-frame clones only, minus some. That table furnishes V, J and clone size, whereas the DNA furnished D and trimming. The data hold roughly 140,000 clones, with 75% to 85% observed a single time. V lost 3 bases and J lost 6; bases outside the gene matches: 3. The CDR3 has 14 amino acids. Germline values: CDR1 LNHDA, CDR2 SQIVND (reference sequence). V usage is TRBV19 and J usage is TRBJ2-7; 12 nucleotides align to TRBD1. This receptor was taken from a woman of 80 years or more with acute or convalescent COVID-19. The sample was peripheral blood. DNA for the CDR3: TGTGCCAGTAGTATGGGGACAGGGGGCCGCGAGCAGTACTTC. This gives the protein CASSMGTGGREQYF.